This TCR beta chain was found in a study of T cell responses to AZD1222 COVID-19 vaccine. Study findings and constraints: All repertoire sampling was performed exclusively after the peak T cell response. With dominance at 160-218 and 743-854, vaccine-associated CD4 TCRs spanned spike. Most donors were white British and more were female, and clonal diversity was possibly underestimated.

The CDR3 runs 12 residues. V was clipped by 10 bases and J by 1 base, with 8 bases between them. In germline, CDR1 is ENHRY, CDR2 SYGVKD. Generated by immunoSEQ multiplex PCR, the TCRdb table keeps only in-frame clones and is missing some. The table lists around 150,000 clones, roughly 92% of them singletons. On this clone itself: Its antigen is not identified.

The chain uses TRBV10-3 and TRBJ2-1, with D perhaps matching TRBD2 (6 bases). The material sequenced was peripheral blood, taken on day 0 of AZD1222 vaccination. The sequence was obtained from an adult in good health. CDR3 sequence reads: CASGKSYNEQFF. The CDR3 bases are TGTGCCAGCGGGAAATCCTACAATGAGCAGTTCTTC.